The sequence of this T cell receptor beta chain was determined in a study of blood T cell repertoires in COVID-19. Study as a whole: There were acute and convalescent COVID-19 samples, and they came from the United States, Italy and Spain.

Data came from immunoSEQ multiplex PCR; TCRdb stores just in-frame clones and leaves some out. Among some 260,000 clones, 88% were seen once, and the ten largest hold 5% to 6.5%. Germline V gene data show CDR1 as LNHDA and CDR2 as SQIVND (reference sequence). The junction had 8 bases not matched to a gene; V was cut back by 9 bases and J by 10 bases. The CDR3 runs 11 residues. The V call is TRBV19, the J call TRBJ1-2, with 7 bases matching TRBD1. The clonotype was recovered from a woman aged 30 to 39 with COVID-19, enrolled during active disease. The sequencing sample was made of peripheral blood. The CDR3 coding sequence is TGTGCCAGCGACCGGGACAGAAACTACACCTTC. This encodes CASDRDRNYTF. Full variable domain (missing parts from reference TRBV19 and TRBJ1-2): DGGITQSPKYLFRKEGQNVTLSCEQNLNHDAMYWYRQDPGQGLRLIYYSQIVNDFQKGDIAEGYSVSREKKESFPLTVTSAQKNPTAFYLCASDRDRNYTFGSGTRLTVV.